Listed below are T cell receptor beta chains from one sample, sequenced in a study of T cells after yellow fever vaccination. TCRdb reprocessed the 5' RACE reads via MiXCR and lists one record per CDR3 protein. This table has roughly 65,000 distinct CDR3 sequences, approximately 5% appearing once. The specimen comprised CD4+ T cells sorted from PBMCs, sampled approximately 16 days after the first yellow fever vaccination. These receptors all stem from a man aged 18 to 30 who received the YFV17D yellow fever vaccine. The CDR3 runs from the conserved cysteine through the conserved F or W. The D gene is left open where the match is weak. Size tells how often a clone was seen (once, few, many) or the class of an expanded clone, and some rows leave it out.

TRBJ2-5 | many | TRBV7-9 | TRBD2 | CASTQGAGWQETQYF | TGTGCCAGCACCCAGGGAGCGGGGTGGCAAGAGACCCAGTACTTC
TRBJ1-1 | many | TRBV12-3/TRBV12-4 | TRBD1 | CASSSGQGITEAFF | TGTGCCAGCAGTTCCGGACAGGGTATCACTGAAGCTTTCTTT
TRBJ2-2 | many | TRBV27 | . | CASTARATNTGELFF | TGTGCCAGCACAGCCAGGGCGACGAACACCGGGGAGCTGTTTTTT
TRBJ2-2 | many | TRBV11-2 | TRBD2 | CASSASLAGSTGELFF | TGTGCCAGCAGCGCATCGCTAGCGGGCAGCACCGGGGAGCTGTTTTTT
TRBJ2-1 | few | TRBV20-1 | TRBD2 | CSANRAGGRNNEQFF | TGCAGTGCCAACAGAGCGGGGGGCCGCAACAATGAGCAGTTCTTC
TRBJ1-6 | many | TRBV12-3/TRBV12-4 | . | CASSPMDGYSPLHF | TGTGCCAGCAGTCCCATGGACGGATATTCACCCCTCCACTTT
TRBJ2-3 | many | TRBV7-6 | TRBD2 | CASSGLADTQYF | TGTGCCAGCAGCGGACTAGCAGATACGCAGTATTTT
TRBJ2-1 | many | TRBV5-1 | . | CASSSGTPTYNEQFF | TGCGCCAGCAGCTCCGGGACACCCACTTACAATGAGCAGTTCTTC
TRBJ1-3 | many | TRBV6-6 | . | CASRSGSGNTIYF | TGTGCCAGCAGATCCGGTTCAGGAAACACCATATATTTT
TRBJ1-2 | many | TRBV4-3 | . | CASSQEAGYYGYTF | TGCGCCAGCAGCCAAGAAGCGGGGTACTATGGCTACACCTTC
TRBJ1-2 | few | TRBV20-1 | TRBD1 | CCARLGTGGDDYGYTF | TGCTGTGCTAGACTCGGGACAGGGGGCGATGACTATGGCTACACCTTC
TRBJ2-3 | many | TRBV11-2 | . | CASSPSGLLARGSDTQYF | TGTGCCAGCAGCCCCTCGGGATTGTTGGCTAGAGGTTCGGATACGCAGTATTTT
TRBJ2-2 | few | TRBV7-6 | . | CASSSNTNTGELFF | TGTGCCAGCAGTTCCAATACGAACACCGGGGAGCTGTTTTTT
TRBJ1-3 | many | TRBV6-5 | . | CASKSYGNTIYF | TGTGCCAGCAAGTCGTATGGAAACACCATATATTTT
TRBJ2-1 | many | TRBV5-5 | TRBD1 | CASSPRTGGYNEQFF | TGTGCCAGCAGCCCCCGGACAGGGGGCTACAATGAGCAGTTCTTC
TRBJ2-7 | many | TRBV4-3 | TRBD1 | CASSQRTGRNEQYF | TGCGCCAGCAGCCAGAGGACAGGGAGAAACGAGCAGTACTTC
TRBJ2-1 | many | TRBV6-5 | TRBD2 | CASRPGTSGYNEQFF | TGTGCCAGCAGGCCCGGGACTAGCGGATACAATGAGCAGTTCTTC
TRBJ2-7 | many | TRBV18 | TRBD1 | CASSPPGTGNHEQYF | TGTGCCAGCTCACCACCGGGGACAGGGAACCACGAGCAGTACTTC
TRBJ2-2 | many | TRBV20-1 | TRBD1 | CSAPDRGPSGELFF | TGCAGTGCCCCAGACAGGGGGCCTTCCGGGGAGCTGTTTTTT
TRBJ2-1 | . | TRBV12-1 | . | CASGPGGPCGQFF | TGTGCCAGCGGCCCAGGGGGACCCTGCGGGCAGTTCTTC
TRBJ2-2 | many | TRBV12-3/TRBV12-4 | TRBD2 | CASSSREGYTGELFF | TGTGCCAGCAGTTCTAGGGAGGGTTACACCGGGGAGCTGTTTTTT
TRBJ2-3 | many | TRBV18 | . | CASSWDTNTQYF | TGTGCCAGCTCTTGGGACACAAATACGCAGTATTTT
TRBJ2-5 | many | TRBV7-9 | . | CASSSPIQTQYF | TGTGCCAGCAGCTCCCCGATACAGACCCAGTACTTC
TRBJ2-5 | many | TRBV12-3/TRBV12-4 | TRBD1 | CASSLGDRSQETQYF | TGTGCCAGCAGTTTAGGGGACAGGTCCCAAGAGACCCAGTACTTC
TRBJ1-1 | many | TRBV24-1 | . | CAPGNTEAFF | TGTGCCCCGGGGAACACTGAAGCTTTCTTT
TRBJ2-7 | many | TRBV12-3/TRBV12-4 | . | CASSLAGVGRAGYEQYF | TGTGCCAGCAGTTTAGCTGGCGTAGGCAGGGCAGGGTACGAGCAGTACTTC
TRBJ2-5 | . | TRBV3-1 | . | CASSLDGRRKTQYF | TGTGCCAGCAGCCTCGACGGACGGCGAAAGACCCAGTACTTC
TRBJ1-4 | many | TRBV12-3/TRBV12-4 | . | CASSLGPGTIF | TGTGCCAGCAGTTTAGGCCCTGGTACGATTTTT
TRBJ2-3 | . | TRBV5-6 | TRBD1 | CASSWRAGGVTDTQYF | TGTGCCAGCAGCTGGCGGGCAGGGGGCGTCACAGATACGCAGTATTTT
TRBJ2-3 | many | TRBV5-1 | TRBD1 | CASSLMPGGEDTQYF | TGCGCCAGCAGCTTGATGCCAGGGGGCGAAGATACGCAGTATTTT
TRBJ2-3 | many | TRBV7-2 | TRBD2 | CASSLVLAGGDTQYF | TGTGCCAGCAGCTTAGTATTAGCGGGGGGAGATACGCAGTATTTT
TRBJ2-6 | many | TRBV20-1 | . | CSARDLSGPGANVLTF | TGCAGTGCTAGAGATCTCAGCGGCCCTGGGGCCAACGTCCTGACTTTC
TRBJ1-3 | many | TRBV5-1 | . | CASSLQGTSGNTIYF | TGCGCCAGCAGCTTGCAGGGGACCTCTGGAAACACCATATATTTT
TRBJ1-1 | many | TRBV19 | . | CASSEAHTEAFF | TGTGCCAGTAGCGAGGCACACACTGAAGCTTTCTTT
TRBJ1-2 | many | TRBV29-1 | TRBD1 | CSVGQGRSGYTF | TGCAGCGTTGGACAGGGGAGGTCTGGCTACACCTTC
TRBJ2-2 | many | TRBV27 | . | CASSLSVEPGELFF | TGTGCCAGCAGTTTGTCGGTGGAACCCGGGGAGCTGTTTTTT
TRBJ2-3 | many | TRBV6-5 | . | CASSYPGTGTSTDTQYF | TGTGCCAGCAGTTACCCCGGGACGGGGACCAGCACAGATACGCAGTATTTT
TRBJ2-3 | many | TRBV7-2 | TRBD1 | CASRPDRAGTDTQYF | TGTGCCAGCAGGCCTGACAGGGCTGGCACAGATACGCAGTATTTT
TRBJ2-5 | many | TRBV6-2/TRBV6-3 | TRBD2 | CASSYSTGASGVAQYF | TGTGCCAGCAGTTACTCGACCGGGGCTAGCGGTGTGGCCCAGTACTTC
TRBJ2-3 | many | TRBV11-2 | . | CASSLVVEGTDTQYF | TGTGCCAGCAGCTTAGTTGTCGAGGGGACAGATACGCAGTATTTT
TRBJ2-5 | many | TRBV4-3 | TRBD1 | CASSPRQGVKTQYF | TGCGCCAGCAGCCCCCGACAGGGAGTAAAGACCCAGTACTTC
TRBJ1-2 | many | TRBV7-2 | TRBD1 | CASSYARQGGYTF | TGTGCCAGCAGCTACGCCCGACAGGGGGGCTACACCTTC
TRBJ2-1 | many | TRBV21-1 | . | CASTTGTGEDNEQFF | TGTGCCAGCACAACAGGGACAGGAGAGGACAATGAGCAGTTCTTC
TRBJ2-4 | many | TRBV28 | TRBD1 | CASSPGTALAKNIQYF | TGTGCCAGCAGTCCCGGGACAGCACTAGCCAAAAACATTCAGTACTTC
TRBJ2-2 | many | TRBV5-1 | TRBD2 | CASSPGLAENTGELFF | TGCGCCAGCAGTCCGGGACTAGCGGAAAACACCGGGGAGCTGTTTTTT
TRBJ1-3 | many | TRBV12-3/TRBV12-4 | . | CASSWAGNTIYF | TGTGCCAGCAGTTGGGCCGGAAACACCATATATTTT
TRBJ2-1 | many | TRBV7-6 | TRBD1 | CASSGGQGAPNEQFF | TGTGCCAGCAGCGGTGGACAGGGGGCACCCAATGAGCAGTTCTTC
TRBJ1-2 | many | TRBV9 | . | CASSEAGNWGYTF | TGTGCCAGCAGCGAGGCAGGGAATTGGGGCTACACCTTC
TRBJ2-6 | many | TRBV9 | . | CASSLDVGANVLTF | TGTGCCAGCAGCTTGGATGTGGGGGCCAACGTCCTGACTTTC
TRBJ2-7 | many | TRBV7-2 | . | CASSLGGRTTYEQYF | TGTGCCAGCAGCCTCGGGGGCAGGACGACCTACGAGCAGTACTTC